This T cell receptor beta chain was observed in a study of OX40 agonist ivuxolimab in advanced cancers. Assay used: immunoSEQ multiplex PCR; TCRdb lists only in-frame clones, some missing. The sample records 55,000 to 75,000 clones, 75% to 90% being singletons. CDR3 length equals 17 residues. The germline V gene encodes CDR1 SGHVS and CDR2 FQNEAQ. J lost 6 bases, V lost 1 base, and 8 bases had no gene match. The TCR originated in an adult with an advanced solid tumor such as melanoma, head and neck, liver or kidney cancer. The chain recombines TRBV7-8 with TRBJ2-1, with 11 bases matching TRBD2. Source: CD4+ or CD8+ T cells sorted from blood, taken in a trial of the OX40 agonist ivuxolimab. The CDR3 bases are TGTGCCAGCAGCTTAGACAGGTGGCTAGCGGGAGGCAATGAGCAGTTCTTC. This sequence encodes CASSLDRWLAGGNEQFF.